This T cell receptor beta chain was documented in a study of blood T cell repertoires in COVID-19. The CDR3 sequence is 15 residues long. The V end lost 1 base, the J end lost 5 bases, and 11 bases lay between the germline ends. Germline CDR1 is SEHNR and CDR2 is FQNEAQ (reference sequence). Data came from immunoSEQ multiplex PCR; TCRdb stores just in-frame clones and leaves some out. The profile shows just over 75,000 clones, about 83% of them singletons. The sequence was collected from a man aged 50-59 years with acute or convalescent COVID-19. The V and J genes are TRBV7-9 and TRBJ1-4; a weak D match, TRBD1 (6 bases). Sequenced sample: peripheral blood. The CDR3 reads CASSLVGRGNEKLFF. The CDR3 region has the DNA TGTGCCAGCAGCTTAGTTGGCAGGGGAAATGAAAAACTGTTTTTT.